The entry below gives a single TCR beta chain sequence along with its context. This sample was included in a study of shared clonotypes between healthy human individuals. TCRdb's table, derived via immunoSEQ multiplex PCR, lists solely in-frame clones and lacks some. The data contain hundreds of thousands of clones, approximately 73% of them singletons. Germline CDR1 reads MNHEY; CDR2 reads SMNVEV (reference sequence). V dropped 7 bases and J dropped 3 bases, with 16 bases sitting between them. The CDR3 consists of 14 residues. The source material was memory CD4+ T cells sorted from blood. Specified subset: CD45RA-negative fraction. The TCR sequence derives from a woman in her 30s in good health. The chain uses TRBV27 and TRBJ2-7, with D perhaps matching TRBD1 (6 bases). CDR3 amino acids: CASKDTGPVYEQYF. CDR3 DNA: TGTGCCAGCAAAGATACAGGGCCCGTCTACGAGCAGTACTTC.